These T cell receptor beta chains were read from a single sample in a study of blood T cell repertoires in COVID-19. Repertoires were generated with immunoSEQ multiplex PCR, while TCRdb's copy carries only in-frame clones and drops some. The sample has around 64,000 clones, roughly 93% seen once; the top ten hold less than 2%. Specimen: peripheral blood. All receptors come from a human donor in a cohort sampled during active COVID-19. CDR3s include the opening cysteine and the closing phenylalanine or tryptophan. Fields, in order: J gene, D gene, V gene, clone size, CDR3 protein, CDR3 DNA. D genes are given only for firm matches. Size is omitted from some rows. Given values are once, few, many or a class for expanded clones.

j_call: TRBJ1-4
d_call: TRBD1
v_call: TRBV5-1
clone_size: NA
cdr3_aa: CASSQDRVTNEKLFF
cdr3_nt: TGCGCCAGCAGCCAAGACAGGGTCACTAATGAAAAACTGTTTTTT

j_call: TRBJ1-2
d_call: TRBD1
v_call: TRBV25-1
clone_size: NA
cdr3_aa: CASSGLTGGASNYGYTF
cdr3_nt: TGTGCCAGCAGTGGATTGACAGGGGGCGCTTCTAACTATGGCTACACCTTC

j_call: TRBJ2-1
d_call: TRBD1
v_call: TRBV7-3
clone_size: once
cdr3_aa: CASSSTGQPYNEQLF
cdr3_nt: TGTGCCAGCAGCTCAACGGGACAGCCCTACAATGAGCAGCTCTTC

j_call: TRBJ1-3
d_call: NA
v_call: TRBV7-9
clone_size: few
cdr3_aa: CASSEWTLGNTIYF
cdr3_nt: TGTGCCAGCAGCGAGTGGACACTCGGAAACACCATATATTTT

j_call: TRBJ2-2
d_call: TRBD2
v_call: TRBV29-1
clone_size: NA
cdr3_aa: CSVGLAANTGELFF
cdr3_nt: TGCAGCGTGGGACTAGCGGCGAACACCGGGGAGCTGTTTTTT

j_call: TRBJ2-5
d_call: NA
v_call: TRBV19
clone_size: NA
cdr3_aa: CASSIALGGETQYF
cdr3_nt: TGTGCCAGTAGTATCGCCCTAGGGGGAGAGACCCAGTACTTC

j_call: TRBJ1-1
d_call: NA
v_call: TRBV27
clone_size: NA
cdr3_aa: CASIRGTEAFF
cdr3_nt: TGTGCCAGCATCCGGGGCACTGAAGCTTTCTTT

j_call: TRBJ1-5
d_call: TRBD1
v_call: TRBV24-1
clone_size: NA
cdr3_aa: CATSDTGTGGGQPQHF
cdr3_nt: TGTGCCACCAGTGATACCGGGACAGGGGGCGGTCAGCCCCAGCATTTT

j_call: TRBJ2-3
d_call: TRBD1
v_call: TRBV24-1
clone_size: once
cdr3_aa: CATSEATGRADTQYF
cdr3_nt: TGTGCCACCAGTGAGGCGACAGGGCGGGCAGATACGCAGTATTTT

j_call: TRBJ2-1
d_call: TRBD2
v_call: TRBV27
clone_size: once
cdr3_aa: CASSSPGTSGLIGYNEQFF
cdr3_nt: TGTGCCAGCAGTTCCCCCGGGACTAGCGGGTTAATCGGGTACAATGAGCAGTTCTTC

j_call: TRBJ1-1
d_call: NA
v_call: TRBV6-5
clone_size: NA
cdr3_aa: CASSYSTVRTEAFF
cdr3_nt: TGTGCCAGCAGTTACTCTACGGTACGCACTGAAGCTTTCTTT

j_call: TRBJ1-5
d_call: TRBD1
v_call: TRBV6-5
clone_size: NA
cdr3_aa: CASRLGGQDNQPQHF
cdr3_nt: TGTGCCAGCAGATTGGGGGGACAGGACAATCAGCCCCAGCATTTT

j_call: TRBJ2-1
d_call: NA
v_call: TRBV3-1/TRBV3-2
clone_size: NA
cdr3_aa: CASSLLVGVEQFF
cdr3_nt: TGTGCCAGCAGCCTATTAGTAGGAGTTGAGCAGTTCTTC

j_call: TRBJ2-3
d_call: TRBD2
v_call: TRBV6-2/TRBV6-3
clone_size: NA
cdr3_aa: CASSPSSGGWDTQYF
cdr3_nt: TGTGCCAGCAGTCCATCTAGCGGAGGGTGGGATACGCAGTATTTT

j_call: TRBJ2-1
d_call: NA
v_call: TRBV20-1
clone_size: NA
cdr3_aa: CSASLQYNEQFF
cdr3_nt: TGCAGTGCTAGTCTCCAGTACAATGAGCAGTTCTTC

j_call: TRBJ2-1
d_call: TRBD2
v_call: TRBV6-2/TRBV6-3
clone_size: once
cdr3_aa: CASSNGASGRNEQFF
cdr3_nt: TGTGCCAGCAGTAACGGGGCTAGCGGGAGGAATGAGCAGTTCTTC

j_call: TRBJ2-1
d_call: TRBD1
v_call: TRBV6-5
clone_size: NA
cdr3_aa: CASSYSPGQGGHEQFF
cdr3_nt: TGTGCCAGCAGTTACTCCCCGGGACAGGGAGGTCATGAGCAGTTCTTC

j_call: TRBJ2-7
d_call: TRBD2
v_call: TRBV19
clone_size: NA
cdr3_aa: CASSIDVSGTIYEQYF
cdr3_nt: TGTGCCAGTAGTATAGACGTTAGCGGGACGATCTACGAGCAGTACTTC

j_call: TRBJ2-3
d_call: TRBD1
v_call: TRBV29-1
clone_size: once
cdr3_aa: CSVGQGTDTQYF
cdr3_nt: TGCAGCGTCGGACAGGGTACAGATACGCAGTATTTT

j_call: TRBJ1-6
d_call: TRBD1
v_call: TRBV13
clone_size: NA
cdr3_aa: CASSSRTGGDYNSPLHF
cdr3_nt: TGTGCCAGCAGCTCCAGGACAGGGGGCGACTATAATTCACCCCTCCACTTT

j_call: TRBJ1-2
d_call: TRBD1
v_call: TRBV19
clone_size: NA
cdr3_aa: CASSMGTGSYGYTF
cdr3_nt: TGTGCCAGTAGTATGGGGACAGGGAGCTATGGCTACACCTTC

j_call: TRBJ1-5
d_call: NA
v_call: TRBV7-2
clone_size: NA
cdr3_aa: CASSLTGEFSPQHF
cdr3_nt: TGTGCCAGCAGCTTAACGGGGGAATTCAGCCCCCAGCATTTT

j_call: TRBJ1-1
d_call: NA
v_call: TRBV6-5
clone_size: NA
cdr3_aa: CASSPPGGPTEAFF
cdr3_nt: TGTGCCAGCAGTCCACCTGGGGGCCCCACTGAAGCTTTCTTT

j_call: TRBJ1-2
d_call: NA
v_call: TRBV4-1
clone_size: NA
cdr3_aa: CASSQERARVYGYTF
cdr3_nt: TGCGCCAGCAGCCAAGAGCGTGCCAGGGTATATGGCTACACCTTC